This T cell receptor (beta chain) was documented in a study of CD8+ T cells in alopecia areata. Regarding treatment: oral pan-JAK inhibitor, 5-10 mg twice daily. Patients with alopecia areata provided lesional scalp punch biopsies as well as peripheral blood. As for this clone: Its specificity is not known.

cDNA reverse transcribed from extracted RNA served as the sequencing template. This table comes from immunoSEQ multiplex PCR, and its TCRdb copy is limited to in-frame clones, with some not included. The top ten clones hold about 12% of a sample with about 120,000 clones, roughly 55% of them seen once. This CDR3 region has 12 residues. Trimming removed 6 bases at V and 10 bases at J, with 11 bases between. CDR1 and CDR2 (germline): SGHDT, YYEEEE. Study observations and caveats: Many expanded lesional clones persisted in scalp and blood during tofacitinib.

The sequence was obtained from a human donor with alopecia areata. The sample consisted of CD8+ T cells sorted from blood, taken at week 24, from a patient treated with tofacitinib. This chain links TRBV5-6 with TRBJ1-6; no firm D call. CDR3 protein: CASTRSSSPLHF. The DNA of the CDR3 is TGTGCCAGCACTCGGTCATCATCACCCCTCCACTTT.